Each of the 22 T cell receptor beta chains below was sequenced from the same sample in a study of cytomegalovirus exposure and HLA in healthy donors. The PCR ran on 60 Vbeta and 13 Jbeta primers. Produced via immunoSEQ multiplex PCR; TCRdb's table is partial and in-frame only. The table lists about 120,000 clones, 80% of them singletons. Material: PBMCs. The receptors come from a female donor in good health and CMV-seropositive.

The chain couples TRBV7-2 to TRBJ1-1; 7 positions match TRBD1. CDR1 is SGHTA, CDR2 FQGNSA, per germline. This CDR3 region has 15 residues. The junction had 10 bases not matched to a gene; V was cut back by 1 base and J by 8 bases. CDR3 nucleotides: TGTGCCAGCAGCTTAGAAGTAGGGGGCCGTTGGGAAGCTTTCTTT. It yields the protein CASSLEVGGRWEAFF.

The chain carries TRBV9 and TRBJ2-7, with 10 positions matching TRBD2. The CDR3 is 16 amino acids. Germline V CDR1 and CDR2: SGDLS, YYNGEE. Trimming took 4 bases from V and 4 from J; bases not matched to a gene: 11. The CDR3 nucleotides read TGTGCCAGCAGCATCGCCCCCCTAGCGGGGGATTACGAGCAGTACTTC. Protein: CASSIAPLAGDYEQYF.

The chain couples TRBV5-1 to TRBJ1-5; TRBD1 aligns across 10 bases. Germline-derived CDR1 and CDR2 are SGHRS and YFSETQ. CDR3 length: 17 residues. Losses at the gene ends were 4 bases for V and 2 bases for J; bases not matched to a gene: 9. CDR3 sequence: CASSLGLGTGGNQPQHF. The CDR3 region has the DNA TGCGCCAGCAGCCTTGGGTTGGGGACAGGGGGCAATCAGCCCCAGCATTTT.

V is TRBV6-1 and J is TRBJ2-7; tentatively, D is TRBD2 (5 bases). V dropped 6 bases and J dropped 2 bases, with 5 bases sitting between them. Germline CDR1 reads MNHNS; CDR2 reads SASEGT. The CDR3 extends over 11 amino acids. This chain's CDR3 is CASRRAYEQYF. In DNA form, the CDR3 reads TGTGCCAGCAGGCGGGCCTACGAGCAGTACTTC.

The chain is built from TRBV2 and TRBJ1-6; 7 bases are a match to TRBD1. This CDR3 is 15 amino acids long. CDR1 and CDR2 from the germline V gene are SNHLY and FYNNEI. The junction had 6 bases not matched to a gene; V was cut back by 4 bases and J by 6 bases. CDR3 loop: CASSGQGLGNSPLHF. DNA of the CDR3: TGTGCCAGCAGTGGACAGGGTTTGGGTAATTCACCCCTCCACTTT.

V gene TRBV7-9 combines with J gene TRBJ1-2, with D hard to call. Germline CDR1 and CDR2: SEHNR and FQNEAQ (reference sequence). The CDR3 is 12 amino acids. V lost 5 bases to trimming and J lost 0 bases, with 4 bases between them. This CDR3 is CASSQTNYGYTF. CDR3 coding DNA: TGTGCCAGCAGCCAGACTAACTATGGCTACACCTTC.

The V gene is TRBV4-1, the J gene TRBJ1-3, with 9 bases that match TRBD1. Germline-derived CDR1 and CDR2 are MGHRA and YSYEKL. The junction had 7 bases not matched to a gene; V was cut back by 4 bases and J by 6 bases. This CDR3 is built from 15 residues. In DNA form, the CDR3 reads TGCGCCAGCAGCCTACGGACAGGGGATCAAAACACCATATATTTT. This codes for CASSLRTGDQNTIYF.

This chain connects TRBV6-1 to TRBJ1-1, with 9 bases matching TRBD1. This CDR3 region has 15 residues. Germline values: CDR1 MNHNS, CDR2 SASEGT. After removal of 6 bases from V and 4 bases from J, the junction contained 9 bases not matched to a gene. The CDR3 here is CASRGQGGHTTEAFF. Here the CDR3 DNA reads TGTGCCAGCAGGGGACAGGGAGGTCATACCACTGAAGCTTTCTTT.

V gene TRBV5-1 combines with J gene TRBJ2-7; D is possibly TRBD2 (6 bases). Germline assignment: CDR1 SGHRS and CDR2 YFSETQ. V dropped 2 bases and J dropped 6 bases, with 15 bases sitting between them. The CDR3 extends over 14 amino acids. As DNA, the CDR3 is TGCGCCAGCAGCTTATCGACTAGTCCTCGCGAGCAGTACTTC. Translation: CASSLSTSPREQYF.

The chain links TRBV6-1 to TRBJ1-4, with D possibly TRBD1 on 6 matching bases. The CDR3 length is 14 residues. Trimming removed 10 bases from V and 6 bases from J, with 18 bases in between. Germline values: CDR1 MNHNS, CDR2 SASEGT. CDR3 sequence (DNA): TGTGCCACCAAGAGGGGGACGGTTTATGAAAAACTGTTTTTT. Its protein product is CATKRGTVYEKLFF.

The chain combines TRBV6-5 with TRBJ1-5; 8 bases fit TRBD1. This CDR3 has 14 residues. Germline values: CDR1 MNHEY, CDR2 SVGAGI. V gave up 6 bases and J gave up 6 bases; unmatched junction bases: 7. The CDR3 DNA reads TGTGCCAGCAGCCTCGGACAGGGATTTCAGCCCCAGCATTTT. This codes for CASSLGQGFQPQHF.

The genes are TRBV7-9 and TRBJ1-2; 7 nucleotides match TRBD1. CDR3 length: 14 amino acids. In germline, CDR1 is SEHNR, CDR2 FQNEAQ (reference sequence). The V gene end was trimmed by 2 bases and the J gene end by 6 bases; junction bases not matched to a gene: 6. CDR3 amino acids: CASSLIQGRDGYTF. For the CDR3, the DNA is TGTGCCAGCAGCTTAATACAGGGGAGAGATGGCTACACCTTC.

The J gene is TRBJ2-4, the V gene TRBV7-9, with 8 bases identical to TRBD1. Germline CDR1 is SEHNR and CDR2 is FQNEAQ (reference sequence). This CDR3 comprises 14 residues. The ends lost 6 bases at V and 6 bases at J; junction bases unmatched: 7. The CDR3 sequence is CASSSGDRGNIQYF. The CDR3 nucleotides read TGTGCCAGCAGTTCTGGTGACAGGGGAAACATTCAGTACTTC.

The chain has TRBV7-2 and TRBJ2-5, with TRBD1 identical over 7 bases. The CDR3 has 13 amino acids. V lost 6 bases and J lost 4; bases outside the gene matches: 5. From germline, CDR1 is SGHTA and CDR2 FQGNSA. The CDR3, as DNA: TGTGCCAGCAGGAGGGGGCGCACAGAGACCCAGTACTTC. It codes for CASRRGRTETQYF.

This clone was seen only a few times. The chain couples TRBV14 to TRBJ1-2, with D possibly matching TRBD1 (5 bases). The V and J ends lost 4 bases and 2 bases respectively, with 8 bases between them. Germline V gene lookup returns CDR1 SGHDN and CDR2 FVKESK. The CDR3 length is 13 residues. CDR3 nucleotides: TGTGCCAGCAGCCCACAGGCAAACTATGGCTACACCTTC. This gives the protein CASSPQANYGYTF.

This clone was counted a few times. V and J are TRBV6-6 and TRBJ2-7, with D maybe TRBD1 (6 bases). Deletions cut 6 bases from V and 2 bases from J, with 11 bases between. Germline-derived CDR1 and CDR2 are MNHNY and SVGAGI (reference sequence). The CDR3 is 13 residues long. CDR3 coding DNA: TGTGCCAGCAGCCTTCGGGACACCTACGAGCAGTACTTC. It encodes CASSLRDTYEQYF.

V usage is TRBV11-2 and J usage is TRBJ2-7; tentative D call: TRBD2 (5 bases). Looked up from germline, CDR1 is SGHAT and CDR2 is FQNNGV. The CDR3 loop spans 14 amino acids. The ends were cut back, 6 bases at V and 3 bases at J, with 15 bases in the middle. In DNA form, the CDR3 reads TGTGCCAGCAGGCGAGGAGGATCGGACTACGAGCAGTACTTC. Amino acid sequence: CASRRGGSDYEQYF.

The chain couples TRBV7-9 to TRBJ2-7, with 7 bases aligning to TRBD1. Looked up from germline, CDR1 is SEHNR and CDR2 is FQNEAQ (reference sequence). CDR3 length: 14 amino acids. Trimming took 4 bases from V and 0 from J; bases not matched to a gene: 3. The CDR3 loop reads CASSSAGGSYEQYF. Here the CDR3 DNA reads TGTGCCAGCAGCTCGGCAGGGGGCTCCTACGAGCAGTACTTC.

The chain uses TRBV15 and TRBJ1-5, with D unclear. CDR1 and CDR2 (germline): LNHNV, YYDKDF (reference sequence). The length of the CDR3 is 13 residues. Trimming removed 4 bases at V and 5 bases at J, with 9 bases between. CDR3 in amino acids: CATSTNGDQPQHF. The CDR3 DNA follows: TGTGCCACCAGCACCAACGGAGATCAGCCCCAGCATTTT. The entire variable domain, with the rest obtained from reference TRBV15 and TRBJ1-5, is as follows: DAMVIQNPRYQVTQFGKPVTLSCSQTLNHNVMYWYQQKSSQAPKLLFHYYDKDFNNEADTPDNFQSRRPNTSFCFLDIRSPGLGDTAMYLCATSTNGDQPQHFGDGTRLSIL.

Here the CDR3 DNA reads TGTGCCAGCACCGACTCCTATGGCTACACCTTC. Translated: CASTDSYGYTF. This chain connects TRBV28 to TRBJ1-2; D is undetermined. The CDR3 is 11 amino acids. Germline-derived CDR1 and CDR2 are MDHEN and SYDVKM. V was clipped by 7 bases and J by 4 bases, with 7 bases between them.

This chain connects TRBV6-1 to TRBJ2-7; 8 nucleotides match TRBD2. The CDR3 consists of 14 residues. Germline V gives CDR1 MNHNS, CDR2 SASEGT. V lost 2 bases and J lost 5; bases outside the gene matches: 5. CDR3 loop: CASSELGGGDEQYF. The DNA of the CDR3 is TGTGCCAGCAGTGAACTCGGGGGGGGCGACGAGCAGTACTTC.

The rearrangement links TRBV19 to TRBJ2-6; D remains unclear. The length of the CDR3 is 15 residues. Germline V lookup: CDR1 LNHDA, CDR2 SQIVND (reference sequence). Trimming left V 3 bases short and J 0 bases short, with 6 bases between. The CDR3 DNA sequence: TGTGCCAGTAGTATTGGCAGCTCTGGGGCCAACGTCCTGACTTTC. Translating it yields CASSIGSSGANVLTF.